The 32 T cell receptor beta chains in this list originate from one sample, sequenced in a study of blood T cells in healthy people across ages. Primers used in a second PCR of about 7 to 12 cycles were a sample-barcoded 5' primer and a J-beta primer mix. TCRdb fed the 5' RACE reads into MiXCR, producing one record per CDR3 protein. This sample has some 790,000 distinct CDR3 sequences, with 25% to 30% found just once. Sequencing input: blood. All receptors derive from an elderly woman in good health.

The sample holds many counts of this clonotype. The gene calls are TRBV7-6 and TRBJ2-3, with 7 bases matching TRBD1. The CDR3 runs to 13 residues. Trimming removed 5 bases from V and 8 bases from J; junction bases left unmatched: 7. CDR1 is SGHVS, CDR2 FNYEAQ, per germline. CDR3 in DNA: TGTGCCAGCAGCCCCCGACAGGGTGGTACGCAGTATTTT. Translation gives CASSPRQGGTQYF.

This clonotype was detected many times. The chain links TRBV7-2 to TRBJ2-5, with 11 positions matching TRBD2. The length of the CDR3 is 17 residues. Trimming removed 5 bases from V and 4 bases from J; junction bases left unmatched: 12. Germline values: CDR1 SGHTA, CDR2 FQGNSA. The DNA for the CDR3 is TGTGCCAGCAGCCAAATCCCCGGGACTAGCGGTAGAGAGACCCAGTACTTC. Residues: CASSQIPGTSGRETQYF.

This clonotype was seen only a few times. Possible read error: a much larger clone is one base away. This chain links TRBV7-2 with TRBJ2-7; D may be TRBD2 (5 bases). CDR3 length equals 13 residues. Germline V gives CDR1 SGHTA, CDR2 FQGNSA. Trimming stripped 3 bases from V and 7 bases from J, with 13 bases between. In nucleotides, the CDR3 is TGTGCCAGCAGCTTCACCGGGGATTGGGAGCAGTACTTC. Residues: CASSFTGDWEQYF. The complete variable domain, with remaining parts taken from reference TRBV7-2 and TRBJ2-7, reads GAGVSQSPSNKVTEKGKDVELRCDPISGHTALYWYRQSLGQGLEFLIYFQGNSAPDKSGLPSDRFSAERTGGSVSTLTIQRTQQEDSAVYLCASSFTGDWEQYFGPGTRLTVT.

This clonotype was seen repeatedly, ten times or more. CDR3: CASSYLGVRSSGANVLTF. The DNA of the CDR3 is TGTGCCAGCAGTTACTTAGGAGTTAGGTCATCTGGGGCCAACGTCCTGACTTTC. The rearrangement joins TRBV6-2 or TRBV6-3 to TRBJ2-6; D ambiguous. CDR3 length equals 18 residues. Germline V CDR1 and CDR2: MNHEY, SVGEGT. V shed 1 base and J shed 1 base, with 14 bases lying between them.

This clonotype has ten or more counts. The gene calls are TRBV10-2 and TRBJ2-1, with TRBD2 matching 10 bases. The CDR3 contains 14 residues. J was trimmed by 3 bases and V by 6 bases; bases with no gene match: 2. Germline loops: CDR1 WSHSY, CDR2 SAAADI. The DNA of the CDR3 is TGCGCCAGCAGGGAGCGGGGGGGCTACAATGAGCAGTTCTTC. It translates to CASRERGGYNEQFF.

This clonotype has at least ten counts. Germline and junction disagree at one end, which may indicate a read error. The rearrangement links TRBV7-2 to TRBJ2-1; 9 nucleotides line up with TRBD2. This CDR3 region has 15 residues. Germline V gene sequence: CDR1 SGHTA, CDR2 FQGNSA. The CDR3 DNA reads as TGCGCCAGCAGCTTGGGGCGGGGGGGCCTTAATGAGCAGTTCTTC. Amino acids: CASSLGRGGLNEQFF.

Worth noting for this clonotype: Given a much more abundant clone one base away, this may be a read error. CDR3 nucleotides: TGTGCCAGCAGCCAAGCCGGGACTAGCGGGGAGACCCAGTTCTTC. Translated: CASSQAGTSGETQFF. The chain is built from TRBV4-2 and TRBJ2-1, with 13 positions matching TRBD2. The CDR3 consists of 15 residues. V shed 1 base and J 13 bases; nucleotides not matched to a gene: 7. Germline CDR1 and CDR2: LGHNA and YNFKEQ.

The table lists this clonotype with a few counts. The chain employs TRBV27 and TRBJ2-3; a weak D match, TRBD2 (5 bases). The CDR3 sequence is 15 residues long. The V end lost 6 bases, the J end lost 2 bases, and 15 bases lay between the germline ends. Germline V gene lookup returns CDR1 MNHEY and CDR2 SMNVEV (reference sequence). CDR3 nucleotide sequence: TGTGCCAGCAGCCCAAAAGGACTTAACACAGATACGCAGTATTTT. Translated, it gives CASSPKGLNTDTQYF.

Points on this clonotype: This may arise from a read error, as a much more abundant clone is one base away. V gene TRBV6-2 or TRBV6-3 combines with J gene TRBJ2-7, with 10 bases identical to TRBD1. This CDR3 is built from 15 residues. V shed 3 bases and J 6 bases; nucleotides not matched to a gene: 8. Germline lookup yields CDR1 MNHEY and CDR2 SVGEGT. CDR3 loop: CASSYPPGQGFEQYF. The CDR3 bases are TGTGCCAGCAGTTATCCACCGGGACAGGGGTTCGAGCAGTACTTC.

This clonotype was detected once. Relative to the germline gene, one junction end is altered; a read error may explain this. The V gene is TRBV12-3 or TRBV12-4, the J gene TRBJ2-3; 11 bases align to TRBD2. CDR3 size: 14 residues. In DNA form, the CDR3 reads TGTACCAGCAATCTAGCGGGGGGAGTAGATACGGAGTATTTT. This codes for CTSNLAGGVDTEYF.

For this clonotype: The conserved closing phenylalanine or tryptophan is absent in this CDR3, likely reflecting a read error. V gene TRBV10-2 combines with J gene TRBJ2-1, with 10 bases matching TRBD2. V shed 6 bases and J 5 bases; nucleotides not matched to a gene: 7. From germline, CDR1 is WSHSY and CDR2 SAAADI. The CDR3 is 15 amino acids. CDR3 sequence (DNA): TGCGCCAGCAGATTAGCGGGGGGAACCAACAATGAGCAGTTCGTC. This gives the protein CASRLAGGTNNEQFV.

The V gene is TRBV11-3, the J gene TRBJ2-7, with D unresolved. The CDR3 length is 13 residues. V was cut by 5 bases and J by 1 base, with 9 bases left in between. The V gene's germline CDR1 is SGHNT and CDR2 YENEEA. The CDR3 DNA reads as TGTGCCAGCAGCGGAAATTGGTCCTACGAGCAGTACTTC. Translating it yields CASSGNWSYEQYF. Together with reference TRBV11-3 and TRBJ2-7, the CDR3 gives the full variable domain: EAGVVQSPRYKIIEKKQPVAFWCNPISGHNTLYWYLQNLGQGPELLIRYENEEAVDDSQLPKDRFSAERLKGVDSTLKIQPAELGDSAVYLCASSGNWSYEQYFGPGTRLTVT.

This clonotype was observed at least ten times. The V gene is TRBV6-5, the J gene TRBJ2-5; maybe TRBD1 (5 bases). V gave up 2 bases and J gave up 1 base, with 8 bases separating them. The CDR3 contains 14 residues. The germline CDR1 and CDR2 sequences are MNHEY and SVGAGI. CDR3 sequence reads: CASSYVGVQETQYF. The CDR3 DNA reads as TGTGCCAGCAGTTACGTAGGGGTCCAAGAGACCCAGTACTTC.

The V and J genes are TRBV5-6 and TRBJ2-1, with 8 bases matching TRBD2. J lost 0 bases, V lost 2 bases, and 4 bases had no gene match. Germline CDR1 is SGHDT and CDR2 is YYEEEE. The length of the CDR3 is 16 residues. The CDR3 sequence is CASSFGGGSSYNEQFF. CDR3 DNA: TGTGCCAGCAGCTTCGGGGGGGGAAGCTCCTACAATGAGCAGTTCTTC.

This clonotype was found a few times. The chain combines TRBV6-2 or TRBV6-3 with TRBJ2-3, with 11 bases aligning to TRBD2. V shed 1 base, J shed 0 bases, and the junction held 6 bases outside the gene matches. The germline V gene has CDR1 MNHEY and CDR2 SVGEGT. This CDR3 has 18 amino acids. The CDR3, as DNA: TGTGCCAGCAGTTACTGGCTAGCGGGGGGCCCCAGCACAGATACGCAGTATTTT. Its translation is CASSYWLAGGPSTDTQYF.

This clonotype came up many times. The gene calls are TRBV6-2 or TRBV6-3 and TRBJ2-7; D gene unclear. Between the trimmed V and J ends, which lost 0 bases and 2 bases, there was a span of 14 bases. Germline loops: CDR1 MNHEY, CDR2 SVGEGT. This CDR3 is 16 amino acids long. The CDR3 region is CASSYSLVYVTYEQYF. Here the CDR3 DNA reads TGTGCCAGCAGTTACTCACTCGTCTATGTCACCTACGAGCAGTACTTC.

The table lists this clonotype with many counts. The chain uses TRBV5-6 and TRBJ2-1; TRBD2 matches at 7 bases. The CDR3 length is 14 residues. CDR1 and CDR2 (germline): SGHDT, YYEEEE. Losses at the gene ends were 4 bases for V and 9 bases for J; bases not matched to a gene: 10. CDR3 loop: CASSVGLTFAEQFF. CDR3 sequence (DNA): TGTGCCAGCAGCGTGGGACTAACTTTCGCTGAGCAGTTCTTC. The full variable domain, its missing parts supplied by reference TRBV5-6 and TRBJ2-1, is DAGVTQSPTHLIKTRGQQVTLRCSPKSGHDTVSWYQQALGQGPQFIFQYYEEEERQRGNFPDRFSGHQFPNYSSELNVNALLLGDSALYLCASSVGLTFAEQFFGPGTRLTVL.

This clonotype was seen more than once but under ten times. Just one base apart from a much larger clone, this may be a read error. The J gene is TRBJ2-5, the V gene TRBV12-3 or TRBV12-4; D is possibly TRBD2 (5 bases). The CDR3 is 14 residues long. V lost 5 bases and J lost 11, with 21 bases in between. As DNA, the CDR3 is TGTGCCAGCAGTCGGGGTTCTACCTACAATGAGCAGTACTTC. Translation gives CASSRGSTYNEQYF.

This clonotype was seen once. Being one base from a much bigger clone, this may be a read error. The rearrangement links TRBV7-2 to TRBJ1-2, with 8 bases that match TRBD1. CDR1 is SGHTA and CDR2 is FQGNSA in the germline V gene. The CDR3 consists of 16 residues. The CDR3 nucleotides are TGTGCCAGCAGCCCCCGCCGGGACAGGTTGGCCTATGGCTACATCTTC. Translation: CASSPRRDRLAYGYIF.

In its sample, this clonotype was seen many times. The chain carries TRBV7-2 and TRBJ1-2; TRBD1 agrees at 9 bases. The CDR3 is 16 residues long. Germline CDR1 is SGHTA and CDR2 is FQGNSA. The ends lost 5 bases at V and 2 bases at J; junction bases unmatched: 9. The CDR3 sequence: CASSPPVGQGNYGYTF. The CDR3 DNA reads as TGTGCCAGCAGCCCACCCGTAGGACAGGGGAACTATGGCTACACCTTC.

The table lists this clonotype with a few counts. A read error may produce the germline difference seen at one junction end. The J gene is TRBJ2-6, the V gene TRBV7-2, with a possible D match to TRBD1 (5 bases). Looked up from germline, CDR1 is SGHTA and CDR2 is FQGNSA. The CDR3 contains 18 residues. CDR3 sequence: CASSLKYVGPSGANILTF. CDR3 in DNA: TGTGCCAGCAGCTTAAAGTACGTAGGGCCCTCTGGGGCCAACATCCTGACTTTC.

This clonotype was seen a handful of times. The CDR3 nucleotides read TGCGCCAGTGGGGAGGGGAGGCCCTGGGGCGCAGATACGCAGTATTTT. It translates to CASGEGRPWGADTQYF. The chain joins TRBV5-1 to TRBJ2-3; TRBD2 matches 7 bases. V lost 8 bases to trimming and J lost 4 bases; unmatched junction nucleotides: 16. Germline loops: CDR1 SGHRS, CDR2 YFSETQ. The CDR3 covers 16 residues.

This clonotype was observed many times. The chain couples TRBV6-2 or TRBV6-3 to TRBJ2-6; D remains ambiguous. V gave up 8 bases and J gave up 0 bases, with 14 bases separating them. Looked up from germline, CDR1 is MNHEY and CDR2 is SVGEGT. The CDR3 is 16 amino acids. CDR3 sequence: CASRNRTASGANVLTF. The CDR3 bases are TGTGCCAGCCGTAACCGGACGGCCTCTGGGGCCAACGTCCTGACTTTC.

The gene calls are TRBV9 and TRBJ2-2, with D maybe TRBD1 (5 bases). Trimming pared 4 bases from V and 2 bases from J, leaving 15 bases between. CDR1 and CDR2 (germline): SGDLS, YYNGEE. This CDR3 is built from 16 residues. The CDR3: CASSLAKGLNTGELFF. The CDR3 region has the DNA TGTGCCAGCAGCTTAGCTAAGGGGCTTAACACCGGGGAGCTGTTTTTT. Full variable domain (outside the CDR3, taken from reference TRBV9 and TRBJ2-2): DSGVTQTPKHLITATGQRVTLRCSPRSGDLSVYWYQQSLDQGLQFLIQYYNGEERAKGNILERFSAQQFPDLHSELNLSSLELGDSALYFCASSLAKGLNTGELFFGEGSRLTVL.

Concerning this clonotype itself: A much larger clone lies a single base off, so this may be a read error. The chain joins TRBV15 to TRBJ2-5, with D possibly matching TRBD2 (6 bases). The DNA end is more similar to TRBJ2-7, so the J call may be wrong. Germline-derived CDR1 and CDR2 are LNHNV and YYDKDF (reference sequence). This CDR3 region has 12 residues. The CDR3 here is CATSREGGEQYF. DNA of the CDR3: TGTGCCACCAGCAGAGAGGGGGGCGAGCAGTACTTC.

This clonotype has a handful of counts. This rearrangement joins TRBV12-3 or TRBV12-4 to TRBJ1-4, with TRBD1 as a possible D gene (6 bases). V dropped 5 bases and J dropped 5 bases, with 15 bases sitting between them. There are 15 residues in the CDR3. The CDR3 region is CASSLTGSGNEKLFF. CDR3 sequence (DNA): TGTGCCAGCAGTCTTACAGGGTCGGGAAATGAAAAACTGTTTTTT.

In its sample, this clonotype was seen a few times. A much larger clonotype is one base distant, so this may be a read error. The chain links TRBV5-1 to TRBJ2-5; a possible D gene is TRBD2 (6 bases). This CDR3 region has 15 residues. Trimming pared 7 bases from V and 2 bases from J, leaving 18 bases between. The germline gives CDR1 SGHRS, CDR2 YFSETQ. The CDR3 coding sequence is TGCGCCAGCGGGTTTATAGCGGCGCAACAAGAGACCCAGTACTTC. This translates into CASGFIAAQQETQYF.

This clonotype was observed a handful of times. This may arise from a read error, as a much more abundant clone is one base away. The genes are TRBV5-1 and TRBJ2-7; 9 bases match TRBD2. V trimming: 1 base; J trimming: 3 bases; junction bases outside the gene matches: 5. Germline values: CDR1 SGHRS, CDR2 YFSETQ. The CDR3 length is 15 residues. The CDR3 here is CASSLSAGGCYEQYF. In DNA form, the CDR3 reads TGCGCCAGCAGCTTGTCCGCGGGGGGGTGCTACGAGCAGTACTTC.

This clonotype was counted between two and nine times. This sequence joins TRBV2 and TRBJ1-2; D is possibly TRBD1 (5 bases). Germline CDR1 is SNHLY and CDR2 is FYNNEI. V was clipped by 7 bases and J by 4 bases, with 10 bases between them. The CDR3 consists of 12 residues. CDR3 region: CASTQGIYGYTF. DNA for the CDR3: TGTGCCAGCACTCAGGGCATCTATGGCTACACCTTC.

Comment on this clonotype: One end of the junction fails to match germline, which may point to a read error. This chain connects TRBV27 to TRBJ2-1; 8 bases agree with TRBD2. Germline-derived CDR1 and CDR2 are MNHEY and SMNVEV (reference sequence). This CDR3 spans 15 amino acids. The CDR3 region is CTSSKTSGVYNEQFF. As DNA, the CDR3 is TGTACCAGCAGCAAAACTAGCGGAGTTTACAATGAGCAGTTCTTC.

This clonotype was recorded at least ten times. The rearrangement links TRBV11-2 to TRBJ2-1; no definite D call. The CDR3 sequence is 12 residues long. The germline V gene encodes CDR1 SGHAT and CDR2 FQNNGV. V was pared by 3 bases and J by 5 bases, with 5 bases between. The CDR3 loop is CASSFSNNEQFF. The CDR3 DNA is TGTGCCAGCAGCTTCTCTAACAATGAGCAGTTCTTC.

About this clonotype: Being one base from a much bigger clone, this may be a read error. The rearrangement joins TRBV12-3 or TRBV12-4 to TRBJ1-5, with TRBD1 matching over 9 bases. V was pared by 6 bases and J by 2 bases, with 5 bases of the junction left unmatched. The CDR3 loop spans 15 amino acids. CDR3 nucleotide sequence: TGTGCCAGCAGGAACAGGGGGCGGGGCAATCAGCCCCAGCATTTT. It encodes CASRNRGRGNQPQHF.